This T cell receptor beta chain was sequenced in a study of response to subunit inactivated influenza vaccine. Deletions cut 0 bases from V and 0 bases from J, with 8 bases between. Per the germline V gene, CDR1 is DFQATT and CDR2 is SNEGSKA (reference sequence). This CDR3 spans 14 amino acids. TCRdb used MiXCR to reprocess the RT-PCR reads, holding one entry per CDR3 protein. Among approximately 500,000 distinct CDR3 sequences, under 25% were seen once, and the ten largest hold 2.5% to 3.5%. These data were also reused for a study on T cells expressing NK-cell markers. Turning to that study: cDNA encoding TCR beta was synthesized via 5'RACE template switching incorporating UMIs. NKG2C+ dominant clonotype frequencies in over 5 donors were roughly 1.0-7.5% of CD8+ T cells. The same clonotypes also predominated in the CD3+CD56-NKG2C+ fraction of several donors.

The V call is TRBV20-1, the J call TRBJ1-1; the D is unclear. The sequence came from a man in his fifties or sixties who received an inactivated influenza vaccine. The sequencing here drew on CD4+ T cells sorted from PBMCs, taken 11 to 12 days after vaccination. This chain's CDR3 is CSAREGRLNTEAFF. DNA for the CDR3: TGCAGTGCTAGAGAGGGCCGACTGAACACTGAAGCTTTCTTT.